This TCR beta chain was found in a study of graft-versus-host responses after intestinal transplantation. Study background: Recipients received multivisceral, liver-intestinal, or isolated intestinal transplants. The recipients all started with anti-thymocyte globulin induction and then took tacrolimus and steroids for approximately 3 years. The study, taken as a whole, reports: In recipient marrow, GvH clones were found, and some appeared first in ileum or blood. Researchers found peak circulating GvH clone levels linked to early post-transplant HvG declines.

Clones were read by immunoSEQ multiplex PCR, and TCRdb kept only the in-frame ones, dropping some. Of 130,000 to 150,000 clones in the sample, roughly 91% were seen once. A few counts support this clone. The target antigen is unknown. Sample: unstimulated CD4+ T cells sorted from spleen or lymph node cells, taken before intestinal transplant. This receptor was obtained from a human donor who received an intestinal transplant.

The CDR3 DNA is TGTGCCACTGACAGGGGAGTGAAGCTCTCTGGCTACACCTTC. It specifies CATDRGVKLSGYTF. This chain uses TRBV28 with TRBJ1-2, with 8 nucleotides matching TRBD1. This CDR3 is 14 amino acids long. CDR1 is MDHEN and CDR2 is SYDVKM in the germline V gene. Trimming cost V 10 bases and J 7 bases; bases outside gene matches: 14.